Below are 20 T cell receptor beta chains sequenced from a single sample in a study of blood T cell repertoires in COVID-19. The method was immunoSEQ multiplex PCR; TCRdb's version includes in-frame clones alone and lacks a portion of them. In the table there are about 72,000 clones, 85% of which are singletons. Sample: peripheral blood. The receptors originated from a woman aged 80 or over with active or convalescent COVID-19.

The chain uses TRBV6-5 and TRBJ1-6; 7 nucleotides agree with TRBD1. Trimming cost V 6 bases and J 10 bases; bases outside gene matches: 9. The CDR3 extends over 14 amino acids. Germline V gene data show CDR1 as MNHEY and CDR2 as SVGAGI. The DNA of the CDR3 is TGTGCCAGCAGCGACTCAGGGGGTAGGTCACCCCTCCACTTT. Protein product: CASSDSGGRSPLHF.

This chain joins TRBV4-1 and TRBJ1-2; tentatively, D is TRBD1 (5 bases). The germline V gene has CDR1 MGHRA and CDR2 YSYEKL. This CDR3 contains 16 residues. V was clipped by 1 base and J by 2 bases, with 14 bases between them. Here the CDR3 DNA reads TGCGCCAGCAGCCAAGTAGGGGAGGGGAGGAACTATGGCTACACCTTC. It yields the protein CASSQVGEGRNYGYTF.

The chain joins TRBV5-1 to TRBJ2-1; no definite D call. This CDR3 has 12 amino acids. The germline V and J ends were trimmed by 3 bases and 9 bases, with 10 bases remaining between them. Looked up from germline, CDR1 is SGHRS and CDR2 is YFSETQ. The CDR3 DNA reads TGCGCCAGCAGCTACGATTTCGGTGAGCAGTTCTTC. It codes for CASSYDFGEQFF.

This rearrangement joins TRBV7-2 to TRBJ2-7, with TRBD2 matching 11 bases. Germline V gene data show CDR1 as SGHTA and CDR2 as FQGNSA. Losses at the gene ends were 1 base for V and 3 bases for J; bases not matched to a gene: 5. The length of the CDR3 is 16 residues. Here the CDR3 DNA reads TGTGCCAGCAGCTTAGTGTCTAGCGGGGGGAGCTACGAGCAGTACTTC. Translating gives CASSLVSSGGSYEQYF.

The chain joins TRBV4-3 to TRBJ1-3; no firm D call. CDR1 is LGHNA, CDR2 YSLEER, per germline. The CDR3 runs to 14 residues. Deletions cut 0 bases from V and 4 bases from J, with 7 bases between. CDR3 sequence reads: CASSQEWQGNTIYF. The CDR3 DNA sequence: TGCGCCAGCAGCCAAGAATGGCAGGGAAACACCATATATTTT.

The chain recombines TRBV6-1 with TRBJ1-2; TRBD1 aligns across 11 bases. Germline CDR1 is MNHNS and CDR2 is SASEGT. V shed 2 bases, J shed 6 bases, and the junction held 5 bases outside the gene matches. The CDR3 is made up of 15 amino acids. CDR3 protein: CASSETLDRGHGYTF. The CDR3 coding sequence is TGTGCCAGCAGTGAAACACTGGACAGGGGGCATGGCTACACCTTC.

This clone showed up just a few times. The rearrangement uses TRBV15 and TRBJ2-1; TRBD2 matches 8 bases. V gave up 8 bases and J gave up 9 bases; unmatched junction bases: 12. CDR1 and CDR2 (germline): LNHNV, YYDKDF (reference sequence). This CDR3 spans 14 amino acids. The DNA of the CDR3 is TGTGCCACCGAGGCGGGGGGACCTTCGACTGAGCAGTTCTTC. Amino acid sequence: CATEAGGPSTEQFF.

This clone has a handful of counts. The chain has TRBV6-5 and TRBJ1-5, with TRBD1 matching 10 bases. The CDR3 is 13 residues long. V shed 5 bases, J shed 7 bases, and the junction held 2 bases outside the gene matches. CDR1 MNHEY and CDR2 SVGAGI come from the germline V gene. The DNA for the CDR3 is TGTGCCAGCAGTCGGGACAGGGGACAGCCCCAGCATTTT. Translated: CASSRDRGQPQHF.

V usage is TRBV20-1 and J usage is TRBJ1-2; 12 bases align to TRBD1. This CDR3 is 14 amino acids long. Germline V gene lookup returns CDR1 DFQATT and CDR2 SNEGSKA (reference sequence). The trim removed 5 bases at V and 8 bases at J, leaving 9 bases unmatched. The DNA for the CDR3 is TGCAGTGCTCGTGGGGACAGGGGGCTGTGGGGCTACACCTTC. It is translated as CSARGDRGLWGYTF.

The chain has TRBV7-3 and TRBJ1-1; TRBD1 agrees at 7 bases. CDR3 size: 13 residues. The germline CDR1 and CDR2 sequences are SGHTA and FQGTGA. CDR3 protein: CERLRGRNPEAFF. DNA for the CDR3: TGTGAACGTTTGAGGGGGCGCAATCCTGAAGCTTTCTTT. The complete variable domain, with remaining parts taken from reference TRBV7-3 and TRBJ1-1, reads GAGVSQTPSNKVTEKGKYVELRCDPISGHTALYWYRQSLGQGPEFLIYFQGTGAADDSGLPNDRFFAVRPEGSVSTLKIQRTERGDSAVYLCERLRGRNPEAFFGQGTRLTVV.

The DNA for the CDR3 is TGTGCCAGCTCCGCGAGTCGGGACACTGAAGCTTTCTTT. It codes for CASSASRDTEAFF. The V gene is TRBV18, the J gene TRBJ1-1, with D hard to call. V was pared by 6 bases and J by 3 bases, with 11 bases between. CDR1 and CDR2 from the germline V gene are KGHSH and LQKENI. The CDR3 is made up of 13 amino acids.

The chain couples TRBV4-2 to TRBJ1-4; D gene uncertain. Germline V lookup: CDR1 LGHNA, CDR2 YNFKEQ. CDR3 length equals 13 residues. V lost 0 bases, J lost 8 bases, and 7 bases lay in between. The CDR3 loop is CASSQERSEKLFF. The CDR3 nucleotides are TGTGCCAGCAGCCAAGAGAGATCGGAAAAACTGTTTTTT.

In its sample, this clone was seen once. The V call is TRBV4-3, the J call TRBJ1-1; D call uncertain. Germline V gene data show CDR1 as LGHNA and CDR2 as YSLEER. The length of the CDR3 is 14 residues. Trimming took off 2 bases at V and 3 bases at J, with 10 bases between the two ends. The CDR3 DNA is TGCGCCAGCAGCCAATTCGACTCGGACACTGAAGCTTTCTTT. It yields the protein CASSQFDSDTEAFF.

The CDR3 loop is CASSETLAPDTQYF. CDR3 coding DNA: TGTGCCAGCAGTGAAACACTAGCCCCAGATACGCAGTATTTT. The chain recombines TRBV6-1 with TRBJ2-3; perhaps TRBD2 as D (6 bases). This CDR3 spans 14 amino acids. Germline V gives CDR1 MNHNS, CDR2 SASEGT. V was pared by 2 bases and J by 4 bases, with 10 bases between.

J is TRBJ2-7 and V is TRBV28, with D unclear. The CDR3 has 10 amino acids. Trimming took 3 bases from V and 8 from J, leaving 5 bases between them. Germline V gene data show CDR1 as MDHEN and CDR2 as SYDVKM. The DNA for the CDR3 is TGTGCCAGCAGTTTGAGTAAGCAGTACTTC. Residues: CASSLSKQYF. Supplemented by reference TRBV28 and TRBJ2-7, the full variable domain reads DVKVTQSSRYLVKRTGEKVFLECVQDMDHENMFWYRQDPGLGLRLIYFSYDVKMKEKGDIPEGYSVSREKKERFSLILESASTNQTSMYLCASSLSKQYFGPGTRLTVT.

This clone appeared a few times. This chain links TRBV7-9 with TRBJ1-2; 8 bases fit TRBD1. Germline values: CDR1 SEHNR, CDR2 FQNEAQ (reference sequence). The J segment lost 2 bases and the V segment lost 6 bases, leaving 5 bases of the junction unmatched. CDR3 length: 14 residues. The CDR3 sequence is CASSSGQVNYGYTF. The CDR3 coding sequence is TGTGCCAGCAGTTCGGGACAGGTGAACTATGGCTACACCTTC.

This clone was found once. J is TRBJ1-2 and V is TRBV4-3, with a tentative D call TRBD1 (5 bases). Trimming pared 0 bases from V and 4 bases from J, leaving 24 bases between. CDR1 and CDR2 from the germline V gene are LGHNA and YSLEER. The CDR3 has 19 residues. CDR3 region: CASSQDRLGRQTLTYGYTF. CDR3 sequence (DNA): TGCGCCAGCAGCCAAGACCGCCTCGGGCGACAGACTCTAACCTATGGCTACACCTTC.

Here the CDR3 reads CASIFGQYSGNTIYF. CDR3 nucleotides: TGTGCCAGCATTTTTGGACAGTACTCTGGAAACACCATATATTTT. V gene TRBV6-5 combines with J gene TRBJ1-3; D perhaps matches TRBD1 (6 bases). Germline V gives CDR1 MNHEY, CDR2 SVGAGI. V was clipped by 7 bases and J by 0 bases, with 13 bases between them. This CDR3 comprises 15 residues.

A few counts support this clone. The chain recombines TRBV6-2 or TRBV6-3 with TRBJ1-5; a weak D match, TRBD1 (6 bases). Per germline, CDR1 MNHEY and CDR2 SVGEGT. Trimming left V 2 bases short and J 7 bases short, with 15 bases between. This CDR3 comprises 15 residues. The CDR3 region has the DNA TGTGCCAGCAGTTACCATACGGGGGGCGTCCAGCCCCAGCATTTT. As protein: CASSYHTGGVQPQHF.

The J gene is TRBJ2-2, the V gene TRBV5-3; D gene uncertain. TRBV5-3 is given ORF status, its function remaining uncertain. V lost 3 bases and J lost 7, with 7 bases in between. The CDR3 contains 12 residues. The DNA for the CDR3 is TGTGCCAGAAGCTCTACGGTCGGGGAGCTGTTTTTT. Translated: CARSSTVGELFF.